These 16 T cell receptor beta chains came from one sample sequenced in a study of cytomegalovirus exposure and HLA in healthy donors. The PCR was carried out with 60 Vbeta primers and 13 Jbeta primers. The protocol was immunoSEQ multiplex PCR, while the TCRdb copy is restricted to in-frame clones and leaves out a portion. The table records fewer than 60,000 clones, about 72% of them present only once. Material: PBMCs. The receptors come from a middle-aged woman in good health and CMV-seropositive.

This clone has just one count. The chain couples TRBV19 to TRBJ2-7; 10 bases line up with TRBD1. V lost 5 bases to trimming and J lost 3 bases; unmatched junction nucleotides: 7. The CDR3 is made up of 15 amino acids. Germline CDR1 LNHDA, CDR2 SQIVND (reference sequence). The CDR3 sequence is CASSGATGGIYEQYF. The CDR3 DNA follows: TGTGCCAGTAGTGGTGCGACAGGGGGCATCTACGAGCAGTACTTC.

The chain links TRBV30 to TRBJ2-7; D may be TRBD2 (5 bases). Trimming shortened V by 5 bases and J by 0 bases, and 11 bases separated the two germline ends. Germline V CDR1 and CDR2: GTSNPN, SVGIG (reference sequence). The CDR3 length is 13 residues. The CDR3 DNA reads as TGTGCCTGGTCGCGGGTCAGCTCCTACGAGCAGTACTTC. This translates into CAWSRVSSYEQYF.

J is TRBJ1-1 and V is TRBV5-4; TRBD1 agrees at 9 bases. The germline V gene has CDR1 SGHNT and CDR2 YYREEE (reference sequence). V lost 4 bases to trimming and J lost 5 bases; unmatched junction nucleotides: 6. CDR3 length equals 14 residues. CDR3 amino acids: CASSLRQGVTEAFF. Written as DNA, the CDR3 is TGTGCCAGCAGCCTTCGACAGGGGGTAACTGAAGCTTTCTTT.

The chain joins TRBV7-2 to TRBJ2-1, with 10 bases identical to TRBD1. Trimming cost V 6 bases and J 3 bases; bases outside gene matches: 2. Germline assignment: CDR1 SGHTA and CDR2 FQGNSA. The CDR3 totals 14 residues. CDR3 DNA: TGTGCCAGCAGGGGACAGGGGAGCTACAATGAGCAGTTCTTC. Its protein is CASRGQGSYNEQFF.

The rearrangement links TRBV5-5 to TRBJ2-3; TRBD2 matches 12 bases. The trim removed 5 bases at V and 7 bases at J, leaving 8 bases unmatched. This CDR3 has 15 amino acids. The V gene's germline CDR1 is SGHKS and CDR2 YYEKEE (reference sequence). The CDR3 loop is CASRTTSGGRYTQYF. CDR3 sequence (DNA): TGTGCCAGCAGAACTACTAGCGGGGGGAGGTATACGCAGTATTTT.

This chain connects TRBV4-2 to TRBJ1-2; D perhaps matches TRBD1 (6 bases). V dropped 0 bases and J dropped 3 bases, with 14 bases sitting between them. The CDR3 extends over 16 amino acids. CDR1 is LGHNA, CDR2 YNFKEQ, per germline. The CDR3 region is CASSQEAGEGYYGYTF. The CDR3 nucleotides read TGTGCCAGCAGCCAAGAGGCAGGGGAGGGATACTATGGCTACACCTTC.

This clone was observed a few times. This chain joins TRBV6-6 and TRBJ1-2; D uncertain. V shed 2 bases and J shed 6 bases, with 16 bases lying between them. The germline CDR1 and CDR2 sequences are MNHNY and SVGAGI (reference sequence). This CDR3 region has 15 residues. CDR3 nucleotide sequence: TGTGCCAGCAGTTACGTCCCGGGTCCGAGGGATGGCTACACCTTC. This gives the protein CASSYVPGPRDGYTF.

The chain is built from TRBV6-6 and TRBJ2-5, with D possibly TRBD1 on 6 matching bases. Germline V CDR1 and CDR2: MNHNY, SVGAGI (reference sequence). V gave up 6 bases and J gave up 1 base, with 12 bases separating them. The CDR3 has 14 residues. CDR3 amino acids: CASSQGMAQETQYF. CDR3 coding DNA: TGTGCCAGCAGCCAGGGGATGGCCCAAGAGACCCAGTACTTC.

With respect to this clone: Germline is not matched at one junction end, which may reflect a read error. V is TRBV10-1 and J is TRBJ1-4; maybe TRBD1 (6 bases). CDR1 is WNHNN, CDR2 SYGVQD, per germline (reference sequence). The CDR3 extends over 13 amino acids. CDR3 region: CASSDPRGIKTVF. As DNA, the CDR3 is TGCGCCAGCAGTGACCCGAGGGGGATCAAAACTGTTTTT.

CDR3 coding DNA: TGTGCCAGCAGCTTGGTTATGACAGATCCCACCGGGGAGCTGTTTTTT. Its protein product is CASSLVMTDPTGELFF. The gene calls are TRBV5-4 and TRBJ2-2, with TRBD1 as a possible D gene (5 bases). The CDR3 is 16 residues long. Germline V gene lookup returns CDR1 SGHNT and CDR2 YYREEE (reference sequence). Trimming removed 0 bases from V and 4 bases from J, with 13 bases in between.

The V and J genes are TRBV6-5 and TRBJ2-1; 9 bases match TRBD1. Germline values: CDR1 MNHEY, CDR2 SVGAGI. The CDR3 consists of 15 residues. The J segment lost 3 bases and the V segment lost 2 bases, leaving 2 bases of the junction unmatched. CDR3 DNA: TGTGCCAGCAGTTACGACAGGGGGTTCTACAATGAGCAGTTCTTC. Protein product: CASSYDRGFYNEQFF.

V is TRBV7-3 and J is TRBJ1-6; no clear D gene. The CDR3 has 17 amino acids. Trimming removed 2 bases from V and 0 bases from J, with 11 bases in between. Per germline, CDR1 SGHTA and CDR2 FQGTGA. CDR3 sequence: CASSLYSRSSYNSPLHF. The CDR3 region has the DNA TGTGCCAGCAGCTTATATTCTCGGAGCTCCTATAATTCACCCCTCCACTTT.

Written as DNA, the CDR3 is TGTGCCAGCTCACCAACGTTTATGGGTGACCCTTCGGGCACTGAAGCTTTCTTT. As protein: CASSPTFMGDPSGTEAFF. V is TRBV18 and J is TRBJ1-1; D gene unclear. V lost 2 bases and J 4 bases, leaving 23 bases between the germline ends. Germline V gene sequence: CDR1 KGHSH, CDR2 LQKENI. The CDR3 consists of 18 residues.

The chain links TRBV15 to TRBJ2-1, with 8 bases matching TRBD2. The ends lost 9 bases at V and 5 bases at J; junction bases unmatched: 6. Germline V lookup: CDR1 LNHNV, CDR2 YYDKDF (reference sequence). CDR3 length: 13 amino acids. The CDR3 region is CATQTGGHNEQFF. The DNA of the CDR3 is TGTGCCACTCAGACGGGGGGGCACAATGAGCAGTTCTTC.

This chain joins TRBV4-2 and TRBJ2-3; TRBD2 matches 8 bases. The length of the CDR3 is 16 residues. With V trimmed by 2 bases and J by 3 bases, 7 bases remained unmatched. CDR1 and CDR2 from the germline V gene are LGHNA and YNFKEQ. CDR3 protein: CASSQLRRGVTDTQYF. The DNA for the CDR3 is TGTGCCAGCAGCCAACTCCGGCGGGGGGTAACAGATACGCAGTATTTT.

This sequence joins TRBV6-5 and TRBJ1-2; 8 nucleotides agree with TRBD1. Losses at the gene ends were 5 bases for V and 7 bases for J; bases not matched to a gene: 12. The CDR3 sequence is 15 residues long. Germline assignment: CDR1 MNHEY and CDR2 SVGAGI. CDR3 nucleotides: TGTGCCAGCAGTATGGGATTCTCAGGGGGCTCTGGCTACACCTTC. This sequence encodes CASSMGFSGGSGYTF.